Below, 16 T cell receptor beta chains from the same sample are listed, as sequenced in a study of cytomegalovirus exposure and HLA in healthy donors. PCR used 60 Vbeta primers and 13 Jbeta primers. Clones were sequenced by immunoSEQ multiplex PCR, and TCRdb holds only the in-frame ones, with some missing. The table for this sample gives about 120,000 clones. Material for sequencing was PBMCs. The receptors stem from a man between 18 and 29 years old in good health and CMV-seronegative.

V gene TRBV11-3 combines with J gene TRBJ2-7; 9 bases are a match to TRBD2. V lost 3 bases and J lost 2; bases outside the gene matches: 8. Germline CDR1 and CDR2: SGHNT and YENEEA. The CDR3 is 16 amino acids. The CDR3 here is CASSFSSTSGPYEQYF. The CDR3 nucleotides are TGTGCCAGCAGCTTCTCCAGCACTAGCGGGCCCTACGAGCAGTACTTC.

The chain is built from TRBV19 and TRBJ1-2; 7 bases are shared with TRBD1. The germline gives CDR1 LNHDA, CDR2 SQIVND (reference sequence). After removal of 5 bases from V and 0 bases from J, the junction contained 18 bases not matched to a gene. The CDR3 sequence is 19 residues long. The chain's CDR3 is CASSPRRPGQSLSNYGYTF. As DNA, the CDR3 is TGTGCCAGTAGTCCACGAAGGCCGGGACAGAGTCTTTCTAACTATGGCTACACCTTC.

The V and J genes are TRBV6-4 and TRBJ1-5; tentative D call: TRBD1 (6 bases). Germline values: CDR1 MRHNA, CDR2 SNTAGT. The germline V and J ends were trimmed by 5 bases and 5 bases, with 10 bases remaining between them. The CDR3 consists of 13 residues. The CDR3 DNA sequence: TGTGCCAGCAGTACGGACAGATATCAGCCCCAGCATTTT. Its protein is CASSTDRYQPQHF.

The V call is TRBV28, the J call TRBJ1-2; TRBD1 aligns across 10 bases. The CDR3 consists of 15 residues. Per the germline V gene, CDR1 is MDHEN and CDR2 is SYDVKM. The V and J ends lost 6 bases and 6 bases, in that order; junction bases with no gene match: 10. The CDR3 region is CASSTFGTGDNGYTF. Written as DNA, the CDR3 is TGTGCCAGCAGCACATTCGGGACAGGGGATAATGGCTACACCTTC.

The rearrangement joins TRBV11-3 to TRBJ2-2; D possibly corresponds to TRBD1 (5 bases). Germline CDR1 and CDR2: SGHNT and YENEEA. The CDR3 has 14 residues. Trimming took 8 bases from V and 1 from J, leaving 11 bases between them. CDR3 bases: TGTGCCAGCTCATATAGGGGGAACACCGGGGAGCTGTTTTTT. This encodes CASSYRGNTGELFF. Full variable domain (remainder filled in from reference TRBV11-3 and TRBJ2-2): EAGVVQSPRYKIIEKKQPVAFWCNPISGHNTLYWYLQNLGQGPELLIRYENEEAVDDSQLPKDRFSAERLKGVDSTLKIQPAELGDSAVYLCASSYRGNTGELFFGEGSRLTVL.

V gene TRBV27 combines with J gene TRBJ1-4; perhaps TRBD1 as D (5 bases). This CDR3 has 14 amino acids. Germline CDR1 is MNHEY and CDR2 is SMNVEV (reference sequence). V was clipped by 6 bases and J by 7 bases, with 15 bases between them. CDR3 residues: CASSPKGQVEKLFF. The CDR3, as DNA: TGTGCCAGCAGCCCCAAGGGGCAAGTTGAAAAACTGTTTTTT.

The chain links TRBV7-8 to TRBJ2-1, with 8 bases fitting TRBD2. Germline V gene data show CDR1 as SGHVS and CDR2 as FQNEAQ. This CDR3 is built from 17 residues. V was pared by 5 bases and J by 6 bases, with 15 bases of the junction left unmatched. This chain's CDR3 is CASSPPRLAIKSNEQFF. The CDR3 region has the DNA TGTGCCAGCAGCCCGCCGAGACTAGCGATTAAAAGCAATGAGCAGTTCTTC.

V gene TRBV7-3 combines with J gene TRBJ2-2, with 9 bases matching TRBD1. CDR1 and CDR2 from the germline V gene are SGHTA and FQGTGA. The V and J ends lost 5 bases and 4 bases, in that order; junction bases with no gene match: 8. The CDR3 runs 16 residues. Here the CDR3 DNA reads TGTGCCAGCAGCCCTCGGACAGGGGCAAGCACCGGGGAGCTGTTTTTT. Its protein product is CASSPRTGASTGELFF.

The chain couples TRBV4-1 to TRBJ2-3; 11 bases match TRBD2. The CDR3 totals 16 residues. Germline loops: CDR1 MGHRA, CDR2 YSYEKL. V trimming: 3 bases; J trimming: 7 bases; junction bases outside the gene matches: 9. In DNA form, the CDR3 reads TGCGCCAGCAGCCAGACTATCACTAGCGGGAGTAATACGCAGTATTTT. Translating gives CASSQTITSGSNTQYF.

V and J are TRBV5-1 and TRBJ2-2; 13 bases are a match to TRBD2. Unmatched junction bases numbered 6, after V lost 3 bases and J lost 1 base. Germline-derived CDR1 and CDR2 are SGHRS and YFSETQ. This CDR3 has 18 amino acids. CDR3 sequence reads: CASSSGLAGAMNTGELFF. The CDR3 nucleotides are TGCGCCAGCAGCTCAGGACTAGCGGGGGCCATGAACACCGGGGAGCTGTTTTTT.

Turning to this clone: It is likely a read error, because the conserved phenylalanine at the end of the CDR3 is missing. The DNA is omitted, as the CDR3 cannot be located on it reliably, and the CDR3 follows TCRdb's listing. The chain carries TRBV12-2 and TRBJ2-7; the tabulated D call, TRBD2, remains unverified against the DNA. TRBV12-2 is a pseudogene segment. The CDR3 extends over 9 residues, inclusive of both ends. The CDR3 loop is CASRLARFA.

The chain joins TRBV7-2 to TRBJ2-7, with 9 positions matching TRBD2. CDR1 is SGHTA and CDR2 is FQGNSA in the germline V gene. The CDR3 has 15 amino acids. The V gene end was trimmed by 6 bases and the J gene end by 6 bases; junction bases not matched to a gene: 12. CDR3 bases: TGTGCCAGCAGTATAAATAGCGGGAGCGCACTCGAGCAGTACTTC. This encodes CASSINSGSALEQYF.

The V and J genes are TRBV28 and TRBJ2-3, with TRBD2 matching over 7 bases. CDR3 size: 14 residues. Germline-derived CDR1 and CDR2 are MDHEN and SYDVKM. Losses at the gene ends were 5 bases for V and 0 bases for J; bases not matched to a gene: 2. CDR3 DNA sequence: TGTGCCAGCAGTAGTAGCGGGAGCACAGATACGCAGTATTTT. Its protein is CASSSSGSTDTQYF.

The J gene is TRBJ2-7, the V gene TRBV18; possible D gene TRBD1, 5 bases. The germline CDR1 and CDR2 sequences are KGHSH and LQKENI. V lost 6 bases and J 3 bases, leaving 6 bases between the germline ends. This CDR3 has 11 amino acids. CDR3 region: CASSTDYEQYF. The CDR3 DNA reads TGTGCCAGCTCGACAGACTACGAGCAGTACTTC.

V usage is TRBV9 and J usage is TRBJ2-1; 11 positions agree with TRBD2. Germline trimming cut 0 bases from V and 7 bases from J; bases unmatched to any gene: 6. There are 16 residues in the CDR3. Germline V CDR1 and CDR2: SGDLS, YYNGEE. The chain's CDR3 is CASSVAVASGRNEQFF. The CDR3, as DNA: TGTGCCAGCAGCGTAGCTGTGGCTAGCGGGAGGAATGAGCAGTTCTTC.

The genes are TRBV7-3 and TRBJ2-5; D uncertain. V was cut by 5 bases and J by 3 bases, with 10 bases left in between. Germline V gives CDR1 SGHTA, CDR2 FQGTGA. This CDR3 has 13 amino acids. The CDR3 spells CASSTYGEETQYF. CDR3 sequence (DNA): TGTGCCAGCAGCACCTATGGAGAAGAGACCCAGTACTTC.